This T cell receptor (beta chain) originates from a study of T cells after yellow fever vaccination. General study results and limits: Among all clonotypes, a small share was observed in both CD4 and CD8 compartments.

A universal primer site and UMIs were added as TCR cDNA was made by 5'RACE template switching. TCRdb re-called the 5' RACE reads with MiXCR, one entry per CDR3 protein. Seen here are about 350,000 distinct CDR3 sequences, around 8.1% observed once, and the top ten hold 17%. Germline V lookup: CDR1 SGHKS, CDR2 YYEKEE (reference sequence). Trimming left V 2 bases short and J 3 bases short, with 17 bases between. The CDR3 consists of 16 residues. Details on this clonotype: Its cognate antigen is unknown.

The genes are TRBV5-5 and TRBJ2-5; possibly TRBD2 for D (6 bases). Source: PBMCs, taken more than 40 days after the first yellow fever vaccination. The TCR sequence derives from a young man who received the YFV17D yellow fever vaccine. The CDR3, as DNA: TGTGCCAGCAGCTTTTTTCTCCTTGGGGGGAAAGAGACCCAGTACTTC. The encoded protein is CASSFFLLGGKETQYF.